Sequencing of this TCR beta chain was carried out in a study of blood T cell repertoires in COVID-19. Trimming removed 1 base from V and 3 bases from J, with 12 bases in between. Germline CDR1 LGHDT, CDR2 YNNKEL (reference sequence). CDR3 length equals 15 residues. Methods used by the authors: Reference gene primer amplification in the assay estimated nucleated cell counts. Clones were sequenced by immunoSEQ multiplex PCR, and TCRdb holds only the in-frame ones, with some missing. The V and J calls and the clone size are those of that table, but D and trimming were determined from the DNA. The table shows about 260,000 clones, with about 89% occurring only once.

The source of this sequence is a man aged 40-49 years with active or convalescent COVID-19. The V call is TRBV3-1 (or the pseudogene TRBV3-2), the J call TRBJ1-2, with D possibly TRBD1 on 5 matching bases. The specimen was peripheral blood. CDR3 protein: CASSQAPQGDYGYTF. In nucleotides, the CDR3 is TGTGCCAGCAGCCAAGCCCCCCAGGGTGACTATGGCTACACCTTC.